A single sample is the source of the 21 T cell receptor beta chains below, sequenced in a study of human T cells and chemical hapten exposure. The time point here: patch test 3, about 24 weeks after DPC sensitization. Regarding treatment: therapeutic diphenylcyclopropenone sensitization with weekly scalp DPC. One entry per CDR3 protein results from TCRdb running MiXCR on the RACE reads. The table records over 55,000 distinct CDR3 sequences, around 12% of them present only once. The starting material was whole blood, obtained in connection with sensitization to the hapten diphenylcyclopropenone (DPC). The receptors originated from a man aged 25-45 years with alopecia areata. Some clones in this sample may be carry-over from other donors' samples.

This clonotype was found a few times. The chain joins TRBV6-6 to TRBJ2-3, with D unclear. CDR1 is MNHNY and CDR2 is SVGAGI in the germline V gene (reference sequence). V lost 2 bases and J 4 bases, leaving 13 bases between the germline ends. CDR3 length equals 15 residues. This CDR3 is CASSYDRAFADTQYF. Here the CDR3 DNA reads TGTGCCAGCAGTTACGACCGGGCCTTCGCAGATACGCAGTATTTT.

This clonotype was counted a few times. The V and J genes are TRBV14 and TRBJ2-4; D unresolved. Trimming took 4 bases from V and 1 from J, leaving 8 bases between them. Germline V gene lookup returns CDR1 SGHDN and CDR2 FVKESK. The CDR3 is made up of 14 amino acids. The CDR3 DNA reads as TGTGCCAGCAGCCCGTCAACCGCCAAAAACATTCAGTACTTC. Its translation is CASSPSTAKNIQYF.

This rearrangement joins TRBV2 to TRBJ1-4; D perhaps matches TRBD1 (6 bases). The CDR3 has 14 residues. V was clipped by 5 bases and J by 6 bases, with 13 bases between them. Germline CDR1 reads SNHLY; CDR2 reads FYNNEI. CDR3 amino acids: CASSLGGGDEKLFF. The CDR3 nucleotides are TGTGCCAGCAGTCTCGGGGGCGGGGATGAAAAACTGTTTTTT.

This clonotype appeared a few times. V usage is TRBV2 and J usage is TRBJ2-6, with TRBD1 as a possible D gene (6 bases). This CDR3 region has 19 residues. Trimming removed 5 bases at V and 0 bases at J, with 20 bases between. In germline, CDR1 is SNHLY, CDR2 FYNNEI. CDR3 DNA sequence: TGTGCCAGCAGTCGAACATCAGACAGGTTAAGCTCTGGGGCCAACGTCCTGACTTTC. Protein: CASSRTSDRLSSGANVLTF.

This clonotype came up a few times. V gene TRBV20-1 combines with J gene TRBJ2-1; tentative D call: TRBD2 (6 bases). The germline V and J ends were trimmed by 6 bases and 4 bases, with 19 bases remaining between them. Germline lookup yields CDR1 DFQATT and CDR2 SNEGSKA (reference sequence). The CDR3 contains 15 residues. CDR3 residues: CSADPGVLGYNEQFF. The CDR3 DNA is TGCAGTGCGGATCCGGGGGTCTTGGGGTACAATGAGCAGTTCTTC.

This chain joins TRBV5-1 and TRBJ2-6; 9 bases match TRBD1. J was trimmed by 4 bases and V by 0 bases; bases with no gene match: 5. This CDR3 comprises 17 residues. The germline gives CDR1 SGHRS, CDR2 YFSETQ. In nucleotides, the CDR3 is TGCGCCAGCAGCTTGGGGACAGGGGACTCAGGGGCCAACGTCCTGACTTTC. This gives the protein CASSLGTGDSGANVLTF.

The chain is built from TRBV2 and TRBJ2-2; D unclear. Trimming took 8 bases from V and 1 from J, leaving 11 bases between them. The CDR3 spans 14 residues. Germline lookup yields CDR1 SNHLY and CDR2 FYNNEI. As DNA, the CDR3 is TGTGCCAGCGGTGGCGCTTGGAACACCGGGGAGCTGTTTTTT. Translating gives CASGGAWNTGELFF.

This clonotype was counted ten times or more. This chain uses TRBV7-2 with TRBJ2-5; D unclear. From germline, CDR1 is SGHTA and CDR2 FQGNSA. The CDR3 has 13 residues. V was trimmed by 5 bases and J by 2 bases, leaving 9 bases between them. The CDR3, as DNA: TGTGCCAGCAGCCCTAGTACTCAAGAGACCCAGTACTTC. Its protein is CASSPSTQETQYF.

The chain uses TRBV18 and TRBJ1-1; TRBD1 is a possible D gene (5 bases). V was pared by 0 bases and J by 0 bases, with 8 bases between. From germline, CDR1 is KGHSH and CDR2 LQKENI. CDR3 length: 15 residues. The CDR3 spells CASSPPRGVNTEAFF. CDR3 sequence (DNA): TGTGCCAGCTCACCACCTAGGGGCGTGAACACTGAAGCTTTCTTT.

In its sample, this clonotype was seen a few times. The chain joins TRBV20-1 to TRBJ2-7, with D perhaps assigned TRBD1 or TRBD2 (5 bases each). Germline loops: CDR1 DFQATT, CDR2 SNEGSKA (reference sequence). V was pared by 1 base and J by 3 bases, with 16 bases between. The CDR3 spans 15 residues. CDR3 residues: CSARVFGTAVYEQYF. The DNA of the CDR3 is TGCAGTGCTAGAGTCTTCGGGACGGCGGTCTACGAGCAGTACTTC.

The chain employs TRBV7-2 and TRBJ2-3; 12 positions agree with TRBD2. The CDR3 is 19 residues long. Trimming at V came to 3 bases and at J to 2 bases, leaving 12 bases not matched to a gene. The germline V gene encodes CDR1 SGHTA and CDR2 FQGNSA. The CDR3 bases are TGTGCCAGCAGCTTGACTAGCGGGGGATCCCAAACTTCCACAGATACGCAGTATTTT. Its protein product is CASSLTSGGSQTSTDTQYF.

The CDR3 is CASSERTDTQYF. The CDR3 DNA is TGTGCCAGCTCCGAAAGAACAGATACGCAGTATTTT. This sequence joins TRBV18 and TRBJ2-3; D is unresolved. The CDR3 totals 12 residues. Per germline, CDR1 KGHSH and CDR2 LQKENI. V lost 6 bases, J lost 3 bases, and 7 bases lay in between. Together with reference TRBV18 and TRBJ2-3, the CDR3 gives the full variable domain: NAGVMQNPRHLVRRRGQEARLRCSPMKGHSHVYWYRQLPEEGLKFMVYLQKENIIDESGMPKERFSAEFPKEGPSILRIQQVVRGDSAAYFCASSERTDTQYFGPGTRLTVL.

This clonotype was detected a few times. V and J are TRBV5-4 and TRBJ2-6; TRBD1 matches at 7 bases. The V gene's germline CDR1 is SGHNT and CDR2 YYREEE (reference sequence). Trimming removed 4 bases from V and 2 bases from J; junction bases left unmatched: 3. The CDR3 covers 15 residues. CDR3: CASSVDRAGANVLTF. The CDR3 region has the DNA TGTGCCAGCAGCGTTGACAGGGCTGGGGCCAACGTCCTGACTTTC.

The V gene is TRBV5-4, the J gene TRBJ1-4, with D possibly being TRBD1 (5 bases). This CDR3 is 15 amino acids long. V lost 3 bases and J lost 5, with 14 bases in between. CDR1 and CDR2 (germline): SGHNT, YYREEE (reference sequence). The chain's CDR3 is CASSSGTDINEKLFF. DNA for the CDR3: TGTGCCAGCAGCTCCGGGACCGATATAAATGAAAAACTGTTTTTT. The variable domain in full, completed from reference TRBV5-4 and TRBJ1-4, reads ETGVTQSPTHLIKTRGQQVTLRCSSQSGHNTVSWYQQALGQGPQFIFQYYREEENGRGNFPPRFSGLQFPNYSSELNVNALELDDSALYLCASSSGTDINEKLFFGSGTQLSVL.

This clonotype was seen at least ten times. A junction boundary mismatches the germline segment, possibly from a read error. This chain uses TRBV29-1 with TRBJ1-2; the match to TRBD1 covers 9 bases. The germline V gene has CDR1 SQVTM and CDR2 ANQGSEA. The CDR3 is 14 residues long. CDR3 residues: CSAEPGQGNYGYTF. CDR3 nucleotides: TGCAGCGCTGAACCGGGACAGGGTAACTATGGCTACACCTTC.

Regarding this clonotype: A much larger clone sits a single nucleotide away, making a read error possible. This sequence joins TRBV5-1 and TRBJ1-5; no definite D call. The CDR3 spans 14 residues. Trimming removed 4 bases from V and 3 bases from J, with 11 bases in between. The germline V gene encodes CDR1 SGHRS and CDR2 YFSETQ. CDR3 loop: CASSPGSANQPQHF. The CDR3 DNA reads as TGCGCCAGCAGCCCGGGCAGCGCCAATCAGCCCCAGCATTTT.

The rearrangement uses TRBV29-1 and TRBJ1-5; tentatively, D is TRBD1 (5 bases). V dropped 6 bases and J dropped 2 bases, with 14 bases sitting between them. Germline V lookup: CDR1 SQVTM, CDR2 ANQGSEA. The CDR3 sequence is 14 residues long. In DNA, the CDR3 is TGCAGCGTCGGGGCCGGTCTAGGCAATCAGCCCCAGCATTTT. As protein: CSVGAGLGNQPQHF.

This clonotype has a count of ten or more. The rearrangement uses TRBV29-1 and TRBJ2-5; the D is unclear. Germline CDR1 SQVTM, CDR2 ANQGSEA. There are 12 residues in the CDR3. V was pared by 3 bases and J by 4 bases, with 9 bases between. CDR3 in DNA: TGCAGCGTTGATATCTCGGCAGAGACCCAGTACTTC. Amino acids: CSVDISAETQYF.

The chain uses TRBV29-1 and TRBJ2-7; 9 positions agree with TRBD2. Germline V gene data show CDR1 as SQVTM and CDR2 as ANQGSEA. The length of the CDR3 is 14 residues. V lost 2 bases to trimming and J lost 5 bases; unmatched junction nucleotides: 7. The CDR3 DNA reads TGCAGCGTTGAATCAGCGGGGGGCGGGAACGAGCAGTACTTC. Translating gives CSVESAGGGNEQYF.

V gene TRBV28 combines with J gene TRBJ2-1, with TRBD2 identical over 7 bases. This CDR3 comprises 14 residues. The germline CDR1 and CDR2 sequences are MDHEN and SYDVKM. V shed 9 bases and J 4 bases; nucleotides not matched to a gene: 9. In DNA form, the CDR3 reads TGTGCCAGTGAGCTAGCGGAAGCTTACAATGAGCAGTTCTTC. Translation gives CASELAEAYNEQFF.

V gene TRBV6-5 combines with J gene TRBJ1-1, with D perhaps matching TRBD1 (5 bases). CDR1 is MNHEY and CDR2 is SVGAGI in the germline V gene. The CDR3 extends over 18 amino acids. The V and J ends lost 0 bases and 6 bases respectively, with 23 bases between them. CDR3 residues: CASSYSVLGLGGAAEAFF. The CDR3 region has the DNA TGTGCCAGCAGTTACTCGGTCCTGGGCTTAGGAGGGGCGGCTGAAGCTTTCTTT.